This entry is about one T cell receptor (beta chain). Which antigen it targets is not known. No base qualities exist here, and no much larger clone lies one base off it. These data come from a study of cytomegalovirus exposure and HLA in healthy donors (dated by TCRdb to 2016 to 2017). Notes on the research overall: An earlier analysis of roughly 500 of the donors reported under 300 Gb of sequence data and 95 million to 120 million unique TCR beta sequences obtained from about 170 million T cells. Around 320 gigabases of sequencing data and approximately 80 million unique TCR sequences were included in an early release covering over 600 HLA-typed donors. The genetic ancestry cluster associated with self-reported Caucasian donors included roughly four fifths of the 350 to 500 genotyped donors. The study aimed to test whether signatures of past pathogen exposure could be identified by cataloging public T cell receptors. Using immunosequencing, the study profiled T cell repertoires from about 650 subjects and related those repertoires to cytomegalovirus serostatus. Besides the first cohort of around 700 subjects, a separate validation cohort made up of some 110 different subjects was used. The study combined high-throughput TCR immunosequencing, statistical association of individual TCRs with disease status, and machine learning to predict cytomegalovirus infection status. A later analysis re-analyzed previously published TCR beta repertoires from roughly 630 donors and added high-resolution HLA genotyping to study TCR occurrence patterns. In the later analysis, no new phenotypic data were used to find candidate immune exposures; instead, reliance was placed on TCR beta sequences and their occurrence across donors. To decide whether each TCR beta V gene segment behaved as functional or pseudogenic, an earlier analysis of some 540 of the donors relied on high-throughput TCR beta sequencing. Alongside the repertoire data, information on donor age, sex, ethnicity and CMV serostatus was compiled. In a later genetic analysis, genome-wide SNP genotypes for about 55% of the 666 donors were used, and that subset was treated as a discovery cohort. All discovery cohort repertoires had been generated on a single sequencing platform. HLA typing covered class I and class II loci at four-digit resolution. The number of typed donors differed by locus: roughly 620-630 for A, B, C, DRB1 and DQB1; approximately 520 for DQA1; 606 for DPA1; and around 470 for DPB1. Four to six DR-DQ haplotypes were handled as single units for association and clustering because linkage in the cohort was strong. Across about 380 genotyped donors of the cohort, an average of roughly 200,000 unique TCR beta nucleotide sequences per donor were sequenced, and about a sixth of those sequences were non-productive. Results the study describes overall, beyond this receptor: In an earlier analysis of roughly 500 of the donors, most TCR beta V segments appeared in productive rearrangements about 87% or about 30% of the time, broadly matching IMGT annotations. A further reported finding was that TCR beta sequences accurately predicted the HLA-A and HLA-B alleles for most subjects in the first cohort. A cluster of highly shared sequence variants was judged likely to represent a technical artifact of the sequencing pipeline. Immune exposure information for the cohort was limited to CMV serostatus. In a later analysis, several top co-occurrence clusters were reported to appear linked to parvovirus B19, influenza, CMV and Epstein-Barr virus. In a later analysis, HLA-associated TCR beta chains showed more clonal expansion and lower generation probabilities than non-associated chains that were equally common. Only TCR beta chains were sequenced in this cohort, and the absence of alpha or paired-chain data limited detectable features. The authors suggested that the approach could potentially be generalized to other disease states and immunological phenotypes. The study listed 150 to 200 TCR beta chains as associated with cytomegalovirus. Because the 87-base-pair reads could not distinguish some IMGT-functional V segments, including TRBV6-2 and TRBV6-3, those segments were excluded. According to a later genetic analysis, donors in an Asian-associated ancestry cluster had fewer N-insertions in productive TCRs than the roughly 700-donor mean. The earlier analysis of 587 of the donors excluded roughly 16 rarely observed V segments, including chromosome 9 orphons, because counts were too low. Linkage disequilibrium might explain the correlated functional status among segregating V segments, but an unknown experimental factor could not be ruled out. In a later analysis, around 17,000 TCR beta sequences were associated with specific HLA alleles at a false discovery rate of 0.05. Across donors, most TCR sequences were observed very rarely, whereas some public TCRs were present in many individuals. When HLA alleles, especially DR and DQ, strongly co-occurred, attributing TCR associations to individual alleles was difficult. In vitro tests confirmed that a few of the cytomegalovirus-associated TCR beta chains recognize cytomegalovirus antigens. In a later genetic analysis, a missense DCLRE1C variant was associated with V-gene and J-gene trimming of TCR beta chains, and the association was replicated in an independent cohort. The classifier was reported to diagnose cytomegalovirus status with high specificity and sensitivity in both the original cohort and the validation cohort. Most CMV-associated TCR beta chains appeared to be HLA-restricted in a later analysis, and the HLA associations seemed to be driven largely by CMV exposure. Roughly uniform sequencing depth across donors was assumed in presence/absence analyses, although this assumption may not hold. In a later analysis, TCR association rates were found to vary across HLA loci, with the most associated TCRs seen for DRB1 alleles and the fewest for HLA-C alleles. Because HLA typing was unavailable for some donors at each locus, only the typed subset was used in association tests.

The method behind the library was the immunoSEQ multiplex PCR assay. The multiplex PCR relied on a mix of 60 forward primers for TCR Vbeta segments and 13 reverse primers for TCR Jbeta segments. A multiplex PCR assay on genomic DNA amplified the CDR3 region of rearranged TCR beta genes. Amplified TCR beta libraries were sequenced as 87-base-pair reads on the Illumina HiSeq System. From the authors' description of their analysis: A later analysis counted some 80 million unique TCR beta chains across the 700 or so repertoires, and approximately 11 million of these chains were shared by at least two donors. To remove PCR and sequencing errors, raw reads were error-corrected and collapsed into unique sequences using a nearest-neighbor algorithm that merged closely related sequences. V, D and J gene segments were assigned by aligning CDR3 sequences to IMGT reference sequences. For a sequence to be retained, a match of at least six nucleotides to both a V gene segment and a J gene segment was required. Rearrangements were called productive when the CDR3 lacked stop codons and stayed in frame with V and J; all others were non-productive. CDR3 was defined according to IMGT convention as the region running from the second conserved V-encoded cysteine to the conserved J-encoded phenylalanine. The earlier analysis of some 540 of the donors excluded any sequence lacking an unambiguous match to a single V gene segment. An earlier analysis of a few hundred of the donors called V segments functional above 56.7% productive rearrangements and segregating when the between-donor standard deviation exceeded 5%. A statistical classification framework was built to diagnose cytomegalovirus status from the catalog of TCR beta chain sequences. In a later analysis, V and J genes were assigned by comparing TCR nucleotide sequences against IMGT/GENE-DB human TR gene sequences. In a later analysis, CDR3 sequences and most-parsimonious VDJ recombination scenarios were assigned using the TCRdist pipeline. In a later analysis, each TCR beta chain was defined by its CDR3 amino acid sequence together with its V-gene family, and reads without a unique V-gene family were excluded. To address suspected cross-contamination and a sequencing artifact, a later analysis removed approximately 600 highly shared, low-generation-probability nucleotide sequences. In a later analysis, a clonal expansion index was calculated for each public chain from normalized within-repertoire ranks of inferred template counts. Generation probabilities in a later analysis came from a VDJ recombination model fitted to out-of-frame rearrangements, and those results were checked against IGoR. Hypergeometric tests were used in a later analysis to score TCR-TCR, TCR-HLA and TCR-CMV co-occurrence, with a repertoire-size bias correction applied to the TCR pairs. To estimate false discovery rates, a later analysis permuted the HLA or CMV assignments 20 times. A later analysis grouped co-occurring TCRs with DBSCAN, adding TCRdist sequence similarity when clustering within HLA-allele-positive subsets. Repertoires with fewer than 30,000 or more than 120,000 public chains were left out of co-occurrence clustering, as were several repertoires with anomalous nucleotide sharing. TCRdb carries this immuneACCESS record with in-frame sequences only. Its versions omit some clonotypes, under half of them owing to an unresolved V gene in the studies checked, with the rest unexplained. That table is the source of V, J and clone size, and D and trimming were worked out from the DNA. This sample has 85,000 to 130,000 clones in its table, and 10% of those were observed once. Under 6.5% of the sample is taken by the ten largest.

CDR1 and CDR2 are drawn from the germline V gene: SGHRS, YFSETQ. The CDR3 sequence holds 13 residues, the cysteine and phenylalanine included. The retained sequence is limited to the CDR3, 39 bases, with the frame set at the first base. V and J are trimmed by 3 bases and 12 bases, and the gene matches miss 6 bases of the junction. The cohort comprised several hundred healthy bone marrow donors. At the time of sampling, every cohort member was nominally healthy, though immune exposures that went unrecorded were likely present. The donor was CMV seropositive and belonged to the group of more than 250 seropositive cohort members. A peripheral blood sample was collected from each donor, and TCR beta sequencing was performed on peripheral blood mononuclear cells. The Qiagen DNeasy Blood Extraction Kit was used to extract genomic DNA from the blood cell samples.

This TCR was sampled from a man aged 40-50 years in good health and CMV-seropositive. The V and J segments used are TRBV5-1 and TRBJ1-1, and 12 bases in between align with TRBD1. Sample: PBMCs. In nucleotides, the sequence is TGCGCCAGCAGCTACGGGACAGGGGGCGCGCCTTTCTTT. This is translated as CASSYGTGGAPFF.